These 12 T cell receptor beta chains share one sample of origin, sequenced in a study of identical twins. TCRdb used MiXCR to reprocess the 5' RACE reads, holding one entry per CDR3 protein. This sample yields some 500,000 distinct CDR3 sequences, of which about 13% are seen a single time; approximately 1% belongs to the top ten. These data are also associated with another study on yellow fever vaccine responses in identical twins.

The sample taken for sequencing was CD4+ T cells sorted from blood. The origin of the receptors is a woman younger than 35 in good health.

This clonotype was detected many times. The chain couples TRBV7-6 to TRBJ2-3, with no clear D. This CDR3 region has 12 residues. Trimming shortened V by 2 bases and J by 6 bases, and 6 bases separated the two germline ends. Germline CDR1 and CDR2: SGHVS and FNYEAQ. The CDR3 DNA follows: TGTGCCAGCAGCTTATTATCGGATACGCAGTATTTT. Amino acids: CASSLLSDTQYF.

The rearrangement joins TRBV28 to TRBJ2-5; D may be TRBD1 or TRBD2 (7 bases each). V was trimmed by 7 bases and J by 5 bases, leaving 17 bases between them. The CDR3 is 14 residues long. Germline lookup yields CDR1 MDHEN and CDR2 SYDVKM. For the CDR3, the DNA is TGTGCCAGCACCCAGGGGGGGGCCTGGGAGACCCAGTACTTC. Translated: CASTQGGAWETQYF.

This chain joins TRBV20-1 and TRBJ2-3; D uncertain. The CDR3 covers 12 residues. Germline loops: CDR1 DFQATT, CDR2 SNEGSKA (reference sequence). The V gene lost 3 bases and the J gene lost 2 bases, with 6 bases spanning the gap. Here the CDR3 DNA reads TGCAGTGCTAGCGGAGACACAGATACGCAGTATTTT. It is translated as CSASGDTDTQYF.

In nucleotides, the CDR3 is TGTGCCAGCAGCTTAGACGCAGAATATCAGCCCCAGCATTTT. Amino acid sequence: CASSLDAEYQPQHF. The chain is built from TRBV7-2 and TRBJ1-5; D gene ambiguous. V was clipped by 1 base and J by 5 bases, with 9 bases between them. This CDR3 region has 14 residues. Germline CDR1 and CDR2: SGHTA and FQGNSA.

The chain employs TRBV10-1 and TRBJ2-1; 8 bases are a match to TRBD2. V shed 1 base, J shed 5 bases, and the junction held 7 bases outside the gene matches. CDR3 size: 16 residues. Germline CDR1 and CDR2: WNHNN and SYGVQD (reference sequence). Written as DNA, the CDR3 is TGCGCCAGCAGTGAGTTAGAAGCGGGAGACAACAATGAGCAGTTCTTC. Its protein is CASSELEAGDNNEQFF.

Ten or more counts support this clonotype. This sequence joins TRBV10-3 and TRBJ2-3; TRBD1 is a possible D gene (6 bases). The CDR3 spans 15 residues. Germline assignment: CDR1 ENHRY and CDR2 SYGVKD. With 6 bases removed from V and 4 bases from J, the gap between germline ends came to 17 bases. The CDR3 DNA follows: TGTGCCATCAGCGAAGACAGGTTGGGCCCAGATACGCAGTATTTT. This gives the protein CAISEDRLGPDTQYF.

The V and J genes are TRBV7-9 and TRBJ2-3; D is possibly TRBD2 (5 bases). Looked up from germline, CDR1 is SEHNR and CDR2 is FQNEAQ (reference sequence). V lost 2 bases and J lost 4, with 13 bases in between. This CDR3 is 15 amino acids long. This CDR3 reads CASSLKAGPPDTQYF. Here the CDR3 DNA reads TGTGCCAGCAGCTTAAAGGCGGGTCCCCCAGATACGCAGTATTTT.

This rearrangement joins TRBV5-1 to TRBJ2-5; 10 bases match TRBD2. The J segment lost 2 bases and the V segment lost 4 bases, leaving 2 bases of the junction unmatched. This CDR3 has 14 amino acids. The germline gives CDR1 SGHRS, CDR2 YFSETQ. The CDR3 region is CASSISGGQETQYF. The CDR3 DNA is TGCGCCAGCAGCATTAGCGGGGGGCAAGAGACCCAGTACTTC.

The J gene is TRBJ2-2, the V gene TRBV5-1; either TRBD1 or TRBD2 may fit D (5 bases each). Trimming pared 0 bases from V and 4 bases from J, leaving 7 bases between. This CDR3 is 14 amino acids long. CDR1 and CDR2 from the germline V gene are SGHRS and YFSETQ. The chain's CDR3 is CASSLGDPTGELFF. The CDR3 region has the DNA TGCGCCAGCAGCTTGGGGGACCCCACCGGGGAGCTGTTTTTT.

The V gene is TRBV5-6, the J gene TRBJ2-5; 11 bases map to TRBD1. CDR3 length: 16 residues. CDR1 is SGHDT and CDR2 is YYEEEE in the germline V gene. V was clipped by 0 bases and J by 5 bases; unmatched bases: 6. CDR3 residues: CASSLAGQGVQETQYF. CDR3 in DNA: TGTGCCAGCAGCTTGGCGGGACAGGGGGTCCAGGAGACCCAGTACTTC. Filled out from reference TRBV5-6 and TRBJ2-5, the complete variable domain reads DAGVTQSPTHLIKTRGQQVTLRCSPKSGHDTVSWYQQALGQGPQFIFQYYEEEERQRGNFPDRFSGHQFPNYSSELNVNALLLGDSALYLCASSLAGQGVQETQYFGPGTRLLVL.

This chain joins TRBV11-3 and TRBJ2-3; tentative D call: TRBD1 (6 bases). Trimming left V 6 bases short and J 1 base short, with 14 bases between. This CDR3 spans 15 amino acids. CDR1 and CDR2 from the germline V gene are SGHNT and YENEEA. DNA for the CDR3: TGTGCCAGCAGTTTCAGGGGATTCGGCACAGATACGCAGTATTTT. Protein: CASSFRGFGTDTQYF.

This clonotype appeared a few times. The rearrangement uses TRBV4-1 and TRBJ2-7; D may match TRBD1 or TRBD2 (6 bases each). This CDR3 comprises 16 residues. Trimming stripped 4 bases from V and 6 bases from J, with 22 bases between. CDR1 is MGHRA and CDR2 is YSYEKL in the germline V gene. The CDR3 region has the DNA TGCGCCAGCAGCCCCGAAGGTACGGGGGCCATTTCCGAGCAGTACTTC. This translates into CASSPEGTGAISEQYF.